Shown below are 30 T cell receptor beta chains from a single sample sequenced in a study of OX40 agonist ivuxolimab in advanced cancers. The assay was immunoSEQ multiplex PCR, and TCRdb's table has in-frame clones only and misses some. Of roughly 80,000 clones in the sample, around four fifths were seen once. Sequencing was performed on CD4+ or CD8+ T cells sorted from blood, taken in a trial of the OX40 agonist ivuxolimab. These receptors were collected from an adult with an advanced solid tumor such as melanoma, head and neck, liver or kidney cancer.

The chain combines TRBV29-1 with TRBJ2-7; 9 bases are a match to TRBD1. Germline CDR1 and CDR2: SQVTM and ANQGSEA. J was trimmed by 5 bases and V by 6 bases; bases with no gene match: 5. The CDR3 length is 12 residues. CDR3 sequence: CSVTGTGNEQYF. CDR3 DNA: TGCAGCGTCACCGGGACAGGGAACGAGCAGTACTTC.

The V call is TRBV14, the J call TRBJ2-7; 12 bases align to TRBD2. The ends lost 3 bases at V and 3 bases at J; junction bases unmatched: 9. CDR1 is SGHDN and CDR2 is FVKESK in the germline V gene. The CDR3 runs 17 residues. Written as DNA, the CDR3 is TGTGCCAGCAGCCACGTACTAGCGGGGGGTTTCGGCTACGAGCAGTACTTC. It specifies CASSHVLAGGFGYEQYF. Using reference TRBV14 and TRBJ2-7 for the parts outside the CDR3, the full variable domain is EAGVTQFPSHSVIEKGQTVTLRCDPISGHDNLYWYRRVMGKEIKFLLHFVKESKQDESGMPNNRFLAERTGGTYSTLKVQPAELEDSGVYFCASSHVLAGGFGYEQYFGPGTRLTVT.

The rearrangement joins TRBV5-1 to TRBJ1-6; TRBD1 matches at 11 bases. The germline gives CDR1 SGHRS, CDR2 YFSETQ. V shed 0 bases, J shed 1 base, and the junction held 3 bases outside the gene matches. The CDR3 spans 18 residues. The CDR3 here is CASSLGTGGWSYNSPLHF. The DNA for the CDR3 is TGCGCCAGCAGCTTGGGGACAGGGGGCTGGTCCTATAATTCACCCCTCCACTTT. Supplemented by reference TRBV5-1 and TRBJ1-6, the full variable domain reads KAGVTQTPRYLIKTRGQQVTLSCSPISGHRSVSWYQQTPGQGLQFLFEYFSETQRNKGNFPGRFSGRQFSNSRSEMNVSTLELGDSALYLCASSLGTGGWSYNSPLHFGNGTRLTVT.

V usage is TRBV9 and J usage is TRBJ1-1; no definite D call. The CDR3 has 14 residues. Germline CDR1 reads SGDLS; CDR2 reads YYNGEE. The V gene lost 1 base and the J gene lost 0 bases, with 7 bases spanning the gap. The CDR3 region has the DNA TGTGCCAGCAGCGTATCGCAACTGAACACTGAAGCTTTCTTT. Its translation: CASSVSQLNTEAFF.

This clone has just a few counts. V is TRBV19 and J is TRBJ1-4; a weak D match, TRBD1 (5 bases). V lost 6 bases, J lost 5 bases, and 16 bases lay in between. There are 15 residues in the CDR3. Germline V CDR1 and CDR2: LNHDA, SQIVND (reference sequence). CDR3 sequence (DNA): TGTGCCAGTAGACCCTGGGGGACCGTGAATGAAAAACTGTTTTTT. This translates into CASRPWGTVNEKLFF.

This chain joins TRBV29-1 and TRBJ1-2; no clear D. Germline assignment: CDR1 SQVTM and CDR2 ANQGSEA. This CDR3 spans 9 amino acids. Trimming removed 1 base at V and 8 bases at J, with 2 bases between. The CDR3 loop is CSVEGGYTF. CDR3 nucleotide sequence: TGCAGCGTTGAAGGGGGCTACACCTTC.

In this sample, this clone turned up a few times. The chain recombines TRBV6-1 with TRBJ1-6; 7 positions agree with TRBD1. V lost 11 bases to trimming and J lost 8 bases; unmatched junction nucleotides: 9. In germline, CDR1 is MNHNS, CDR2 SASEGT. The CDR3 extends over 13 amino acids. The CDR3 DNA reads TGTGCCGGGGGCCGGGACAGCGATTCACCCCTCCACTTT. Residues: CAGGRDSDSPLHF.

This clone was seen only a few times. This chain uses TRBV18 with TRBJ2-1; D gene uncertain. CDR1 and CDR2 (germline): KGHSH, LQKENI. There are 10 residues in the CDR3. V lost 6 bases and J lost 8, with 5 bases in between. The DNA of the CDR3 is TGTGCCAGCTCCGGGTATGAGCAGTTCTTC. Protein product: CASSGYEQFF.

V is TRBV5-1 and J is TRBJ2-5, with no clear D. Germline V gene sequence: CDR1 SGHRS, CDR2 YFSETQ. Trimming removed 4 bases from V and 5 bases from J, with 12 bases in between. There are 13 residues in the CDR3. CDR3 DNA: TGCGCCAGCAGCCTCTTGTCTGGGGAGACCCAGTACTTC. Amino acid sequence: CASSLLSGETQYF.

The gene calls are TRBV5-6 and TRBJ2-5; the D is unclear. Deletions cut 0 bases from V and 4 bases from J, with 7 bases between. The CDR3 sequence is 13 residues long. Germline CDR1 and CDR2: SGHDT and YYEEEE. CDR3 bases: TGTGCCAGCAGCTTGGGCCGTAGAGAGACCCAGTACTTC. Protein product: CASSLGRRETQYF.

This chain uses TRBV5-1 with TRBJ1-1; weak D call: TRBD1 (5 bases). Between the trimmed V and J ends, which lost 0 bases and 7 bases, there was a span of 16 bases. CDR1 and CDR2 from the germline V gene are SGHRS and YFSETQ. The CDR3 extends over 15 amino acids. The chain's CDR3 is CASSLEGSGPDEAFF. The CDR3 region has the DNA TGCGCCAGCAGCTTGGAGGGGTCCGGGCCAGATGAAGCTTTCTTT.

The CDR3 region has the DNA TGTGCCAGCAGTTACTGGGGGCGTCTCTCTGGAAACACCATATATTTT. Its protein is CASSYWGRLSGNTIYF. V usage is TRBV6-6 and J usage is TRBJ1-3, with D perhaps TRBD1 (6 bases). V was shortened by 1 base and J by 0 bases, with 10 bases between the two germline ends. This CDR3 has 16 amino acids. CDR1 is MNHNY and CDR2 is SVGAGI in the germline V gene (reference sequence).

The chain uses TRBV6-1 and TRBJ2-5; TRBD1 aligns across 9 bases. The DNA end favors TRBJ2-7, so the J call may be wrong. This CDR3 spans 15 amino acids. From germline, CDR1 is MNHNS and CDR2 SASEGT. CDR3 in DNA: TGTGCCAGCAGTTTTAGCTGGGACAGGGCCTACGAGCAGTACTTC. This translates into CASSFSWDRAYEQYF.

This clone was observed once. The gene calls are TRBV10-3 and TRBJ1-1; D gene uncertain. This CDR3 is built from 13 residues. The germline V gene encodes CDR1 ENHRY and CDR2 SYGVKD. Trimming removed 1 base at V and 3 bases at J, with 6 bases between. CDR3 in amino acids: CAISEFRDTEAFF. Here the CDR3 DNA reads TGTGCCATCAGTGAGTTTAGGGACACTGAAGCTTTCTTT.

The rearrangement uses TRBV27 and TRBJ1-2; D uncertain. The CDR3 runs to 14 residues. Germline V lookup: CDR1 MNHEY, CDR2 SMNVEV (reference sequence). Trimming shortened V by 5 bases and J by 2 bases, and 12 bases separated the two germline ends. CDR3 residues: CASSGGWGNYGYTF. The CDR3 DNA reads as TGTGCCAGCAGTGGCGGCTGGGGAAACTATGGCTACACCTTC.

The chain joins TRBV5-5 to TRBJ1-5; D is unclear. CDR1 and CDR2 (germline): SGHKS, YYEKEE (reference sequence). V was trimmed by 1 base and J by 4 bases, leaving 6 bases between them. The CDR3 sequence is 13 residues long. This chain's CDR3 is CASSLSWNQPQHF. The CDR3 bases are TGTGCCAGCAGCTTGTCGTGGAATCAGCCCCAGCATTTT.

CDR3 bases: TGTGCCAGCAGCTTAGCCCCCGGGTTTAATTCACCCCTCCACTTT. It translates to CASSLAPGFNSPLHF. The chain combines TRBV7-3 with TRBJ1-6; no clear D. This CDR3 region has 15 residues. Germline CDR1 SGHTA, CDR2 FQGTGA. V was pared by 2 bases and J by 6 bases, with 11 bases between.

CDR3 sequence reads: CASSYSYRGGEQFF. The CDR3 DNA is TGTGCCAGCAGTTACTCATATAGGGGGGGTGAGCAGTTCTTC. The rearrangement uses TRBV6-5 and TRBJ2-1; tentatively, D is TRBD2 (7 bases). V gave up 0 bases and J gave up 9 bases, with 12 bases separating them. Germline V gives CDR1 MNHEY, CDR2 SVGAGI. The CDR3 loop spans 14 amino acids.

This clone was counted once. The CDR3 protein is CASTSDRWESEQFF. CDR3 coding DNA: TGTGCCAGCACCTCGGACAGGTGGGAAAGCGAGCAGTTCTTC. This rearrangement joins TRBV11-2 to TRBJ2-1; 7 bases map to TRBD1. The CDR3 has 14 residues. Germline values: CDR1 SGHAT, CDR2 FQNNGV. Germline trimming cut 7 bases from V and 10 bases from J; bases unmatched to any gene: 13.

The V call is TRBV9, the J call TRBJ2-5, with TRBD2 matching 16 bases. After removal of 3 bases from V and 5 bases from J, the junction contained 7 bases not matched to a gene. Germline lookup yields CDR1 SGDLS and CDR2 YYNGEE. This CDR3 region has 17 residues. The CDR3 is CASSGGTSGGVGETQYF. The CDR3 nucleotides are TGTGCCAGCAGCGGAGGGACTAGCGGGGGGGTCGGGGAGACCCAGTACTTC.

The CDR3 protein is CAWMRATSGGAGEQFF. The CDR3 DNA reads as TGTGCCTGGATGAGGGCAACTAGCGGGGGGGCTGGCGAGCAGTTCTTC. The chain combines TRBV30 with TRBJ2-1; 13 bases line up with TRBD2. This CDR3 has 16 amino acids. The V segment lost 4 bases and the J segment 10 bases; nucleotides outside the gene matches: 13. From germline, CDR1 is GTSNPN and CDR2 SVGIG (reference sequence).

This clone was counted only a few times. The V call is TRBV6-6, the J call TRBJ1-4; TRBD1 is a possible D gene (5 bases). Germline V gene sequence: CDR1 MNHNY, CDR2 SVGAGI (reference sequence). V shed 8 bases and J shed 8 bases, with 15 bases lying between them. This CDR3 is built from 13 residues. As DNA, the CDR3 is TGTGCCAGCGAGGGGTTCGGGGGAGAAAAACTGTTTTTT. It yields the protein CASEGFGGEKLFF.

The chain joins TRBV5-1 to TRBJ2-7, with 12 positions matching TRBD1. Trimming removed 4 bases from V and 7 bases from J; junction bases left unmatched: 9. Germline assignment: CDR1 SGHRS and CDR2 YFSETQ. The CDR3 covers 15 residues. The CDR3 loop is CASSGPGQGAGEQYF. CDR3 nucleotide sequence: TGCGCCAGCAGCGGACCGGGACAGGGGGCGGGAGAGCAGTACTTC.

The V and J genes are TRBV2 and TRBJ1-2, with D possibly matching TRBD1 (6 bases). The germline CDR1 and CDR2 sequences are SNHLY and FYNNEI. The ends were cut back, 1 base at V and 8 bases at J, with 17 bases in the middle. The CDR3 has 15 residues. This CDR3 is CASSEGSGALGGYTF. The CDR3, as DNA: TGTGCCAGCAGTGAAGGGTCGGGGGCGCTGGGCGGCTACACCTTC. Full variable domain (rest looked up from reference TRBV2 and TRBJ1-2): EPEVTQTPSHQVTQMGQEVILRCVPISNHLYFYWYRQILGQKVEFLVSFYNNEISEKSEIFDDQFSVERPDGSNFTLKIRSTKLEDSAMYFCASSEGSGALGGYTFGSGTRLTVV.

The rearrangement joins TRBV9 to TRBJ1-2, with D possibly TRBD1 on 5 matching bases. Germline values: CDR1 SGDLS, CDR2 YYNGEE. V lost 2 bases and J 7 bases, leaving 15 bases between the germline ends. This CDR3 has 14 residues. The CDR3 spells CASSVNQGEGGYTF. In nucleotides, the CDR3 is TGTGCCAGCAGCGTTAACCAAGGGGAAGGTGGCTACACCTTC. Full variable domain (remainder filled in from reference TRBV9 and TRBJ1-2): DSGVTQTPKHLITATGQRVTLRCSPRSGDLSVYWYQQSLDQGLQFLIQYYNGEERAKGNILERFSAQQFPDLHSELNLSSLELGDSALYFCASSVNQGEGGYTFGSGTRLTVV.

The rearrangement joins TRBV7-3 to TRBJ2-7, with D uncertain. This CDR3 comprises 14 residues. The V end lost 5 bases, the J end lost 3 bases, and 14 bases lay between the germline ends. In germline, CDR1 is SGHTA, CDR2 FQGTGA. Here the CDR3 DNA reads TGTGCCAGCAGCCCCCGTGGGGTCCGCTACGAGCAGTACTTC. Translated, it gives CASSPRGVRYEQYF.

CDR3 DNA: TGTGCCAGCAGCGTACTAGGGGTCGGAGAGACCCAGTACTTC. This encodes CASSVLGVGETQYF. The chain links TRBV9 to TRBJ2-5; D perhaps matches TRBD1 (5 bases). CDR3 length: 14 amino acids. The V and J ends lost 1 base and 4 bases respectively, with 11 bases between them. Germline loops: CDR1 SGDLS, CDR2 YYNGEE.

The rearrangement joins TRBV2 to TRBJ2-3; tentative D call: TRBD1 (6 bases). Trimming removed 3 bases from V and 2 bases from J, with 15 bases in between. Germline V CDR1 and CDR2: SNHLY, FYNNEI. The CDR3 has 16 residues. Here the CDR3 DNA reads TGTGCCAGCAGTGATTTAGGGGGAACTAACACAGATACGCAGTATTTT. As protein: CASSDLGGTNTDTQYF.

This clone showed up just a few times. The genes are TRBV19 and TRBJ2-2; 9 nucleotides match TRBD2. The CDR3 contains 15 residues. CDR1 is LNHDA and CDR2 is SQIVND in the germline V gene (reference sequence). With V trimmed by 5 bases and J by 7 bases, 8 bases remained unmatched. CDR3 coding DNA: TGTGCCAGTAGTCCTAGCGGGGTCAACGGCGGGGAGCTGTTTTTT. Its protein product is CASSPSGVNGGELFF.

This chain uses TRBV11-1 with TRBJ1-2; no reliable D call. CDR1 and CDR2 from the germline V gene are SGHAT and FQDESV (reference sequence). This CDR3 has 13 amino acids. The germline V and J ends were trimmed by 2 bases and 8 bases, with 12 bases remaining between them. The CDR3 bases are TGTGCCAGCAGCTTACTCGTTGGAGGGGGCTACACCTTC. Its protein product is CASSLLVGGGYTF.